Reported below is one T cell receptor (beta chain). What it recognizes is unknown. One base away lies a much larger clone, so this may be a sequencing read error. This entry belongs to a study of breast tumors, draining lymph nodes, adjacent tissues. Study conclusions and caveats: Compared with lymph nodes, tumors were less diverse; compared with nontumor tissue, more. Luminal-like breast cancer showed significantly higher tumor–nontumor repertoire similarity than basal-like. The lymph node origin of tumor T cells was framed as consistent with a hypothesis, not demonstrated.

The germline CDR1 and CDR2 sequences are MNHEY and SVGEGT. The CDR3 length is 13 residues. TCRdb re-analysed the multiplex PCR reads in MiXCR, keeping a single row per CDR3 protein. The sample records over 20,000 distinct CDR3 sequences, roughly 32% being singletons. The sample taken for sequencing was breast tumor tissue. The chain uses TRBV6-2 or TRBV6-3 and TRBJ2-2; D is ambiguous. This receptor was identified in a female donor with breast cancer. Some clones in this sample may be carry-over from other donors' samples. The CDR3 DNA is TGTGCCCGCAGCTCTTTCGCCACCGGGGAGCTGTTTTTT. It translates to CARSSFATGELFF.